This entry concerns a single TCR beta chain. The CDR3 length is 16 residues. The V and J ends lost 0 bases and 1 base, in that order; junction bases with no gene match: 3. In germline, CDR1 is SGDLS, CDR2 YYNGEE. The PCR had 60 Vbeta and 13 Jbeta primers. Repertoires were generated with immunoSEQ multiplex PCR, while TCRdb's copy carries only in-frame clones and drops some. In the table there are some 100,000 clones, roughly 70% of which are singletons. The source of the sample is a study of cytomegalovirus exposure and HLA in healthy donors. The V and J genes are TRBV9 and TRBJ2-2, with 7 bases identical to TRBD1. The sequence derives from a woman in her 50s in good health and CMV-seropositive. The sequencing sample was made of PBMCs. The CDR3 bases are TGTGCCAGCAGCGTAGGACAGGGAATGAACACCGGGGAGCTGTTTTTT. This sequence encodes CASSVGQGMNTGELFF.